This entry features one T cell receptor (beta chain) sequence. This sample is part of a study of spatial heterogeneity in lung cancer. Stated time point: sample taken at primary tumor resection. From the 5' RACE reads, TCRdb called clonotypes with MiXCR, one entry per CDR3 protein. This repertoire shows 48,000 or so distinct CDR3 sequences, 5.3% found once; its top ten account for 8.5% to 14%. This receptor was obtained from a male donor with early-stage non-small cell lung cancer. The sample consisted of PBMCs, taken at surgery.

CDR3: CASSWIAGGSYNEQFF. In nucleotides, the CDR3 is TGCGCCAGCAGCTGGATTGCAGGGGGGTCCTACAATGAGCAGTTCTTC. V and J are TRBV5-1 and TRBJ2-1; D might be TRBD1 (7 bases). Trimming left V 3 bases short and J 1 base short, with 14 bases between. From germline, CDR1 is SGHRS and CDR2 YFSETQ. The CDR3 covers 16 residues. The whole variable domain, remainder taken from reference TRBV5-1 and TRBJ2-1, is KAGVTQTPRYLIKTRGQQVTLSCSPISGHRSVSWYQQTPGQGLQFLFEYFSETQRNKGNFPGRFSGRQFSNSRSEMNVSTLELGDSALYLCASSWIAGGSYNEQFFGPGTRLTVL.